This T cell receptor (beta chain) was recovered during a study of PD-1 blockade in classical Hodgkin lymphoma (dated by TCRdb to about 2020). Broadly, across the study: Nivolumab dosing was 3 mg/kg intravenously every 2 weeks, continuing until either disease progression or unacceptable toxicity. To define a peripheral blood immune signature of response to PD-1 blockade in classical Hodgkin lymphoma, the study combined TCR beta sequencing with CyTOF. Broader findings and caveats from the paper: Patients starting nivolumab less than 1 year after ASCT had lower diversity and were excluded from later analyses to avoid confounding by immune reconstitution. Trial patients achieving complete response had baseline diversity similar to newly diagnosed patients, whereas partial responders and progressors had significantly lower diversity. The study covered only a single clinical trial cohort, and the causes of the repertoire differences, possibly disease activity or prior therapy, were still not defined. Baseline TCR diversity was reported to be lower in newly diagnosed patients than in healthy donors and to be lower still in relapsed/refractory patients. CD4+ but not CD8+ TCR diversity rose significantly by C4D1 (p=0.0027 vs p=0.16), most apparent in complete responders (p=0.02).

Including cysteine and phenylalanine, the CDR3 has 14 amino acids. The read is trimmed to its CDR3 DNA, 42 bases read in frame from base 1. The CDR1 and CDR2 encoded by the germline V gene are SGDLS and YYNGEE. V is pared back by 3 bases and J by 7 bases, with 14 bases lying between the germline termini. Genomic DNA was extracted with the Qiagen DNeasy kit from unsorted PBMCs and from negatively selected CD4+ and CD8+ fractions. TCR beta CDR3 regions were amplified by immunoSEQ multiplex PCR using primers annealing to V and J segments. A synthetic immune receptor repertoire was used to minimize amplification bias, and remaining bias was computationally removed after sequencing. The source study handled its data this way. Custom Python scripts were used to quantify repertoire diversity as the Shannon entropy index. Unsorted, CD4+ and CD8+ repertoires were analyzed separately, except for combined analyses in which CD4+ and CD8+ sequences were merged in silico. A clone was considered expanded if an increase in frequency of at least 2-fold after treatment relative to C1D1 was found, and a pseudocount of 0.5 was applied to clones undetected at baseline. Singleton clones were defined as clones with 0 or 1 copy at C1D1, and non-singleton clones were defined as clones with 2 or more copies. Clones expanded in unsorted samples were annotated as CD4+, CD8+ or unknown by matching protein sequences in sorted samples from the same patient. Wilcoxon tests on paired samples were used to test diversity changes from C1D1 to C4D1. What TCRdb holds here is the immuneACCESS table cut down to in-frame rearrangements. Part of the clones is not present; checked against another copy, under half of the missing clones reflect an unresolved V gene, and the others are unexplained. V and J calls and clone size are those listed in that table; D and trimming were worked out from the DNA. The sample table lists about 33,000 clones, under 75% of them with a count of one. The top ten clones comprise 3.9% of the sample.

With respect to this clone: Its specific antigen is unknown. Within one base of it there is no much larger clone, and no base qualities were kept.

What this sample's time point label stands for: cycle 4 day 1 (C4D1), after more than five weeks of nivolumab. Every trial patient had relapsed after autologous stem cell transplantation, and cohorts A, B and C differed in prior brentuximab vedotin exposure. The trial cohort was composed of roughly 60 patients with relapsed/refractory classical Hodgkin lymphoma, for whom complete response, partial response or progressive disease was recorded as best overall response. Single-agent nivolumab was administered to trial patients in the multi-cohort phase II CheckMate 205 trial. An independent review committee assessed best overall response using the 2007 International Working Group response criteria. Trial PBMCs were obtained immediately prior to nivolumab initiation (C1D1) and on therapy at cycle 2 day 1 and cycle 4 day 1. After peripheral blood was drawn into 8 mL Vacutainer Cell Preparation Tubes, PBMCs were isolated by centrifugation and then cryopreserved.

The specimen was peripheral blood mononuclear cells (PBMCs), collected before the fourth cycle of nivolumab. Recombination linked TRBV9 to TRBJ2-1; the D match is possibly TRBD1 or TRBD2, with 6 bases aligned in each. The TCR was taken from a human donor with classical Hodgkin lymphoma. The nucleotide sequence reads TGTGCCAGCAGCGGGGGGGCAGTTTTAAATGAGCAGTTCTTC. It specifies CASSGGAVLNEQFF.